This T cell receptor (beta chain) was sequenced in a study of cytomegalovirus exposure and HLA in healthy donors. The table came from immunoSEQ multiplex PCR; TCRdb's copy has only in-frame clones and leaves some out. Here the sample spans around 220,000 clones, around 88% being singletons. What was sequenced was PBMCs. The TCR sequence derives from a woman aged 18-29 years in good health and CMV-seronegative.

The CDR3 bases are TGTGCCAGCAGCTTGTCCCCAGCGAGCACAGATACGCAGTATTTT. Translating it yields CASSLSPASTDTQYF. The chain has TRBV5-6 and TRBJ2-3; D call uncertain. Germline CDR1 reads SGHDT; CDR2 reads YYEEEE. The CDR3 contains 15 residues. Trimming took 1 base from V and 0 from J, leaving 9 bases between them.